This TCR beta chain is from a study of OX40 agonist ivuxolimab in advanced cancers. Clones were sequenced by immunoSEQ multiplex PCR, and TCRdb holds only the in-frame ones, with some missing. This sample yields some 87,000 clones, of which approximately 93% are seen a single time; 8% to 13% belongs to the top ten. With respect to this clone: Its specificity is unknown.

Findings and caveats of the study: Relative to CD4+, CD8+ T cells held more expanded clones on average.

Germline lookup yields CDR1 SGHTA and CDR2 FQGTGA. V lost 2 bases and J lost 5; bases outside the gene matches: 5. The CDR3 has 16 residues. V is TRBV7-3 and J is TRBJ2-2, with 10 bases identical to TRBD2. The source was CD4+ or CD8+ T cells sorted from blood, collected in a trial of the OX40 agonist ivuxolimab. This TCR came from an adult with an advanced solid tumor such as melanoma, head and neck, liver or kidney cancer. CDR3 coding DNA: TGTGCCAGCAGCTTAGTTACTAGCGGGGCAACCGGGGAGCTGTTTTTT. Protein: CASSLVTSGATGELFF.